This paragraph reports one T cell receptor (beta chain). The CDR3 has 14 residues. In germline, CDR1 is MNHNY, CDR2 SVGAGI (reference sequence). V gave up 0 bases and J gave up 6 bases; unmatched junction bases: 5. One Seattle source followed patients from active infection through their disease course. These data originate in a study of blood T cell repertoires in COVID-19. Study-wide background: Sites across the United States, Italy and Spain contributed samples from acute and convalescent COVID-19.

In the original processing: Amplified reference gene primers provided the basis for estimating nucleated cell counts. Here immunoSEQ multiplex PCR was the method, and the copy in TCRdb shows in-frame clones only, minus some. V, J and clone size reflect that table, while D and trimming were determined from the DNA. The table has around 52,000 clones, about nine tenths seen once; the top ten hold 22%. Sequenced sample: peripheral blood. This chain links TRBV6-6 with TRBJ2-7, with 7 bases aligning to TRBD1. The source is a woman aged 80 or over with COVID-19, enrolled during active disease. This chain's CDR3 is CASSYSTTGVEQYF. The DNA for the CDR3 is TGTGCCAGCAGTTACTCAACCACAGGGGTCGAGCAGTACTTC.